Below, 29 T cell receptor beta chains from the same sample are listed, as sequenced in a study of control samples from healthy donors and cancer patients. Sequencing was performed with immunoSEQ multiplex PCR; in TCRdb, only in-frame clones are kept and a portion is missing. Of about 140,000 clones in the sample, roughly 92% are singletons; the top ten hold about 11%. Source material: blood. These receptors were collected from a man between 25 and 39 years old in good health.

V is TRBV10-2 and J is TRBJ2-3; tentative D call: TRBD1 (5 bases). CDR1 and CDR2 (germline): WSHSY, SAAADI. The CDR3 length is 14 residues. Trimming cost V 4 bases and J 4 bases, with 12 bases left between them. The CDR3 nucleotides are TGCGCCAGCAGTGCCGGATACAGGTCAGATACGCAGTATTTT. It specifies CASSAGYRSDTQYF.

The genes are TRBV11-2 and TRBJ2-5; D might be TRBD1 (6 bases). Trimming removed 1 base at V and 5 bases at J, with 8 bases between. CDR1 and CDR2 (germline): SGHAT, FQNNGV. The CDR3 is 13 amino acids. Here the CDR3 DNA reads TGTGCCAGCAGCTTAGTCAGGGGTGAGACCCAGTACTTC. Its protein is CASSLVRGETQYF.

This chain joins TRBV12-3 or TRBV12-4 and TRBJ2-5, with D uncertain. Trimming took 5 bases from V and 3 from J, leaving 4 bases between them. The CDR3 loop spans 11 amino acids. The CDR3 loop reads CASSDEETQYF. The CDR3 DNA sequence: TGTGCCAGCAGTGACGAAGAGACCCAGTACTTC.

This clone showed up just once. The V and J genes are TRBV30 and TRBJ2-1; D remains ambiguous. V was trimmed by 5 bases and J by 1 base, leaving 9 bases between them. This CDR3 region has 13 residues. Germline values: CDR1 GTSNPN, CDR2 SVGIG (reference sequence). CDR3 region: CAWFGVSYNEQFF. CDR3 DNA: TGTGCCTGGTTCGGTGTATCCTACAATGAGCAGTTCTTC.

The CDR3 region is CASSYGLIGMDGQFF. DNA for the CDR3: TGTGCCAGCAGCTACGGACTAATCGGCATGGATGGGCAGTTCTTC. The chain employs TRBV7-2 and TRBJ2-1, with D perhaps TRBD2 (6 bases). Germline-derived CDR1 and CDR2 are SGHTA and FQGNSA. The CDR3 contains 15 residues. Trimming left V 4 bases short and J 12 bases short, with 22 bases between. Full variable domain (remainder filled in from reference TRBV7-2 and TRBJ2-1): GAGVSQSPSNKVTEKGKDVELRCDPISGHTALYWYRQSLGQGLEFLIYFQGNSAPDKSGLPSDRFSAERTGGSVSTLTIQRTQQEDSAVYLCASSYGLIGMDGQFFGPGTRLTVL.

The chain is built from TRBV11-3 and TRBJ2-7; D perhaps matches TRBD1 (6 bases). CDR3 size: 16 residues. Germline-derived CDR1 and CDR2 are SGHNT and YENEEA. The V end lost 0 bases, the J end lost 0 bases, and 12 bases lay between the germline ends. For the CDR3, the DNA is TGTGCCAGCAGCTTAGACTGGGACACCGACTCCTACGAGCAGTACTTC. This sequence encodes CASSLDWDTDSYEQYF.

J is TRBJ1-3 and V is TRBV6-2 or TRBV6-3; D gene unclear. V was pared by 2 bases and J by 0 bases, with 11 bases between. CDR1 and CDR2 (germline): MNHEY, SVGEGT. The CDR3 spans 16 residues. CDR3 amino acids: CASSYIGKNSGNTIYF. DNA for the CDR3: TGTGCCAGCAGTTACATCGGAAAAAACTCTGGAAACACCATATATTTT.

CDR3 sequence (DNA): TGCGCCAGCAGCTTGTATTGGGACAGGGGCGGCACTGAAGCTTTCTTT. It translates to CASSLYWDRGGTEAFF. The chain combines TRBV5-1 with TRBJ1-1; 10 nucleotides align to TRBD1. Germline CDR1 SGHRS, CDR2 YFSETQ. The CDR3 covers 16 residues. Germline trimming cut 1 base from V and 4 bases from J; bases unmatched to any gene: 7.

CDR3 sequence: CASRLTGPHHEQYF. The CDR3 DNA follows: TGTGCCAGCAGACTAACCGGGCCACACCACGAGCAGTACTTC. This chain uses TRBV6-1 with TRBJ2-7; D gene ambiguous. Germline V gene sequence: CDR1 MNHNS, CDR2 SASEGT. The V and J ends lost 6 bases and 5 bases respectively, with 17 bases between them. The CDR3 covers 14 residues.

The chain uses TRBV24-1 and TRBJ2-5, with D perhaps being TRBD1 or TRBD2 (6 bases each). V dropped 1 base and J dropped 4 bases, with 15 bases sitting between them. The CDR3 runs 16 residues. Germline V lookup: CDR1 KGHDR, CDR2 SFDVKD. DNA for the CDR3: TGTGCCACCAGTGATTTAATTACGGGGGCCGGAGAGACCCAGTACTTC. As protein: CATSDLITGAGETQYF.

The chain is built from TRBV25-1 and TRBJ2-5; D might be TRBD1 (5 bases). Germline CDR1 MGHDK, CDR2 SYGVNS. V lost 3 bases and J 0 bases, leaving 8 bases between the germline ends. This CDR3 has 14 residues. For the CDR3, the DNA is TGTGCCAGCAGTGACCCAGGGCACCAAGAGACCCAGTACTTC. Amino acids: CASSDPGHQETQYF.

J is TRBJ2-2 and V is TRBV20-1; 10 bases map to TRBD2. This CDR3 contains 15 residues. Losses at the gene ends were 3 bases for V and 4 bases for J; bases not matched to a gene: 5. CDR1 and CDR2 from the germline V gene are DFQATT and SNEGSKA (reference sequence). Written as DNA, the CDR3 is TGCAGTGCTAGTTCGAGCGGGAGGGCCACCGGGGAGCTGTTTTTT. It specifies CSASSSGRATGELFF.

The chain couples TRBV7-8 to TRBJ2-5; D not certain. V lost 4 bases to trimming and J lost 5 bases, with 14 bases between them. This CDR3 has 14 residues. Germline V gene lookup returns CDR1 SGHVS and CDR2 FQNEAQ. The CDR3, as DNA: TGTGCCAGCAGCTCAAGACCAAATTGGGAGACCCAGTACTTC. This codes for CASSSRPNWETQYF.

This rearrangement joins TRBV10-1 to TRBJ2-5; D tentatively reads TRBD1 or TRBD2 (6 bases each). Germline V gives CDR1 WNHNN, CDR2 SYGVQD (reference sequence). This CDR3 spans 13 amino acids. V dropped 4 bases and J dropped 4 bases, with 10 bases sitting between them. The CDR3 is CASSGGARETQYF. The DNA for the CDR3 is TGCGCCAGCAGTGGGGGGGCCCGAGAGACCCAGTACTTC.

The genes are TRBV7-8 and TRBJ2-2, with TRBD1 matching over 7 bases. The length of the CDR3 is 14 residues. With V trimmed by 5 bases and J by 3 bases, 3 bases remained unmatched. The germline CDR1 and CDR2 sequences are SGHVS and FQNEAQ. The CDR3: CASSHDRDTGELFF. CDR3 coding DNA: TGTGCCAGCAGCCATGACAGGGACACCGGGGAGCTGTTTTTT. The full variable domain, with the rest looked up from reference TRBV7-8 and TRBJ2-2, is GAGVSQSPRYKVAKRGQDVALRCDPISGHVSLFWYQQALGQGPEFLTYFQNEAQLDKSGLPSDRFFAERPEGSVSTLKIQRTQQEDSAVYLCASSHDRDTGELFFGEGSRLTVL.

V gene TRBV28 combines with J gene TRBJ2-7, with TRBD2 identical over 7 bases. The germline CDR1 and CDR2 sequences are MDHEN and SYDVKM. This CDR3 spans 16 amino acids. Trimming removed 3 bases from V and 1 base from J; junction bases left unmatched: 9. The CDR3 region is CASSFPAGVLSYEQYF. For the CDR3, the DNA is TGTGCCAGCAGTTTTCCCGCGGGAGTTTTATCCTACGAGCAGTACTTC.

V and J are TRBV7-2 and TRBJ2-3; a possible D gene is TRBD1 (5 bases). V was trimmed by 4 bases and J by 4 bases, leaving 9 bases between them. Germline lookup yields CDR1 SGHTA and CDR2 FQGNSA. The CDR3 consists of 13 residues. As DNA, the CDR3 is TGTGCCAGCAGCTATAAGGGGCCAGATACGCAGTATTTT. Its protein product is CASSYKGPDTQYF. The full variable domain, in which reference TRBV7-2 and TRBJ2-3 provide the parts outside the CDR3, is GAGVSQSPSNKVTEKGKDVELRCDPISGHTALYWYRQSLGQGLEFLIYFQGNSAPDKSGLPSDRFSAERTGGSVSTLTIQRTQQEDSAVYLCASSYKGPDTQYFGPGTRLTVL.

This clone ranks as medium-sized. The chain couples TRBV6-2 or TRBV6-3 to TRBJ1-5; D gene unclear. V was cut by 0 bases and J by 0 bases, with 3 bases left in between. Per the germline V gene, CDR1 is MNHEY and CDR2 is SVGEGT. The CDR3 is 14 amino acids. DNA for the CDR3: TGTGCCAGCAGTTACTCTACTAGCAATCAGCCCCAGCATTTT. Amino acid sequence: CASSYSTSNQPQHF.

The chain has TRBV10-2 and TRBJ1-5, with D unclear. The germline V gene has CDR1 WSHSY and CDR2 SAAADI. CDR3 size: 13 residues. The V gene lost 11 bases and the J gene lost 2 bases, with 13 bases spanning the gap. CDR3 nucleotide sequence: TGCGCCTCGTCGGAGGCGCGCAATCAGCCCCAGCATTTT. Its translation is CASSEARNQPQHF.

V and J are TRBV7-2 and TRBJ2-7; unclear D gene. V was trimmed by 1 base and J by 5 bases, leaving 6 bases between them. The CDR3 loop spans 12 amino acids. Germline V gene lookup returns CDR1 SGHTA and CDR2 FQGNSA. The CDR3 sequence is CASSLVYNEQYF. CDR3 nucleotide sequence: TGTGCCAGCAGCTTAGTCTACAACGAGCAGTACTTC.

To note about this clone: At one of its ends the junction is not consistent with the germline gene, which may arise from a read error. As DNA, the CDR3 is TGCAGCGTCGAAGGACTGAGGGGTTACAATGTAGAGCAGTTCTTC. It is translated as CSVEGLRGYNVEQFF. The chain links TRBV29-1 to TRBJ2-1; D possibly matches TRBD1 or TRBD2 (5 bases each). Germline assignment: CDR1 SQVTM and CDR2 ANQGSEA. This CDR3 has 15 amino acids.

The chain joins TRBV19 to TRBJ1-2; possibly TRBD1 for D (5 bases). With 7 bases removed from V and 5 bases from J, the gap between germline ends came to 14 bases. The CDR3 has 13 amino acids. Germline V lookup: CDR1 LNHDA, CDR2 SQIVND (reference sequence). The CDR3 DNA reads TGTGCCAGTACCCAACTCGGGGGATATGGCTACACCTTC. Translated, it gives CASTQLGGYGYTF. Variable domain in full (rest from reference TRBV19 and TRBJ1-2): DGGITQSPKYLFRKEGQNVTLSCEQNLNHDAMYWYRQDPGQGLRLIYYSQIVNDFQKGDIAEGYSVSREKKESFPLTVTSAQKNPTAFYLCASTQLGGYGYTFGSGTRLTVV.

This clone was detected once. The chain employs TRBV29-1 and TRBJ2-1; the D gene is possibly TRBD2 (6 bases). Germline CDR1 SQVTM, CDR2 ANQGSEA. Trimming cost V 6 bases and J 0 bases, with 15 bases left between them. CDR3 length: 15 residues. The CDR3 region has the DNA TGCAGCGTACCCAGACTAGGAAGCTCCTACAATGAGCAGTTCTTC. Translated, it gives CSVPRLGSSYNEQFF.

Concerning this clone: The junction departs from the called germline gene at one end, perhaps through a read error. The rearrangement links TRBV11-2 to TRBJ2-5; D might be TRBD1 (5 bases). Germline V gene data show CDR1 as SGHAT and CDR2 as FQNNGV. CDR3 length equals 13 residues. The CDR3 nucleotides read TGTGCCAGCAGCTTTTGGCAGACAGAGATCCAGTACTTC. Its protein is CASSFWQTEIQYF.

The gene calls are TRBV30 and TRBJ2-2, with 7 positions matching TRBD1. The V gene's germline CDR1 is GTSNPN and CDR2 SVGIG (reference sequence). V was pared by 2 bases and J by 2 bases, with 5 bases of the junction left unmatched. This CDR3 is built from 15 residues. The CDR3 reads CAWSIGQVNTGELFF. In DNA form, the CDR3 reads TGTGCCTGGAGTATAGGACAGGTTAACACCGGGGAGCTGTTTTTT.

The chain links TRBV28 to TRBJ2-5; D may be TRBD1 (5 bases). The V and J ends lost 3 bases and 2 bases respectively, with 16 bases between them. CDR3 length equals 16 residues. Germline values: CDR1 MDHEN, CDR2 SYDVKM. The CDR3 region is CASSFDTGPGQETQYF. The CDR3 nucleotides read TGTGCCAGCAGTTTCGACACAGGCCCAGGTCAAGAGACCCAGTACTTC.

The chain links TRBV19 to TRBJ1-1; no clear D gene. Germline values: CDR1 LNHDA, CDR2 SQIVND (reference sequence). The CDR3 is 13 amino acids. Trimming left V 3 bases short and J 5 bases short, with 10 bases between. For the CDR3, the DNA is TGTGCCAGTAGTATGATGAGCCGTACTGAAGCTTTCTTT. Amino acid sequence: CASSMMSRTEAFF.

Here the CDR3 reads CASSPDGAYEQYF. CDR3 coding DNA: TGCGCCAGCAGCCCGGACGGGGCCTACGAGCAGTACTTC. The chain links TRBV5-1 to TRBJ2-7; D possibly corresponds to TRBD2 (5 bases). Germline V CDR1 and CDR2: SGHRS, YFSETQ. The CDR3 is 13 amino acids. Trimming left V 4 bases short and J 2 bases short, with 10 bases between.

The chain carries TRBV28 and TRBJ1-5; D uncertain. This CDR3 spans 13 amino acids. Germline values: CDR1 MDHEN, CDR2 SYDVKM. Trimming took off 3 bases at V and 4 bases at J, with 7 bases between the two ends. The CDR3 DNA follows: TGTGCCAGCAGTTTGTTTAGAAATCAGCCCCAGCATTTT. It yields the protein CASSLFRNQPQHF.